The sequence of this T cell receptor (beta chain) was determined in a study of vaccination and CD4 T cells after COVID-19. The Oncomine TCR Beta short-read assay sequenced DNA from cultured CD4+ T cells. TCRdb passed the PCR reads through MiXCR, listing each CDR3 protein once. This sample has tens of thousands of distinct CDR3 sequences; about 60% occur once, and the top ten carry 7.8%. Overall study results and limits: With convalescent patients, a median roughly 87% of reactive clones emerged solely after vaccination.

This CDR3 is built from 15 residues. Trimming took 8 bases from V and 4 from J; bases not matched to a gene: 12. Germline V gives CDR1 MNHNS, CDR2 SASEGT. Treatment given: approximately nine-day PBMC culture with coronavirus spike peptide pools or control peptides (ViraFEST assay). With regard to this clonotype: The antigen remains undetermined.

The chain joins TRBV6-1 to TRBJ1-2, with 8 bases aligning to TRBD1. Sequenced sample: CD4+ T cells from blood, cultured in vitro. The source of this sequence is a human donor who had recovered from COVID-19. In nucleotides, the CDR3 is TGTGCCAGCGGGGTTGGATTACAGGGGGGCTATGGCTACACCTTC. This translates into CASGVGLQGGYGYTF.